This entry features one T cell receptor beta chain sequence. Its target is not known. The data were taken from a study of cytomegalovirus exposure and HLA in healthy donors. Both 60 Vbeta primers and 13 Jbeta primers went into the PCR. Assay used: immunoSEQ multiplex PCR; TCRdb lists only in-frame clones, some missing. The sample contains around 160,000 clones, around 77% of which appear only once. Findings and limits, study-wide: The number of N-insertions in an Asian-associated ancestry cluster was reportedly below the 666-donor mean in a later analysis. A missense DCLRE1C variant was associated with V- and J-gene trimming of TCR beta chains in a later analysis, and an independent cohort replicated the association. In a later analysis, HLA-C alleles had the fewest associated TCRs, DRB1 alleles the most.

With 8 bases removed from V and 0 bases from J, the gap between germline ends came to 21 bases. The germline V gene encodes CDR1 MNHEY and CDR2 SMNVEV (reference sequence). This CDR3 region has 17 residues. This sequence originates from a woman in her 40s in good health and CMV-seronegative. Sequenced: PBMCs. The chain couples TRBV27 to TRBJ2-3; TRBD1 might be the D (8 bases). CDR3 residues: CASSRYRGGISTDTQYF. The CDR3 region has the DNA TGTGCCAGCTCCCGATACAGGGGGGGAATAAGCACAGATACGCAGTATTTT.